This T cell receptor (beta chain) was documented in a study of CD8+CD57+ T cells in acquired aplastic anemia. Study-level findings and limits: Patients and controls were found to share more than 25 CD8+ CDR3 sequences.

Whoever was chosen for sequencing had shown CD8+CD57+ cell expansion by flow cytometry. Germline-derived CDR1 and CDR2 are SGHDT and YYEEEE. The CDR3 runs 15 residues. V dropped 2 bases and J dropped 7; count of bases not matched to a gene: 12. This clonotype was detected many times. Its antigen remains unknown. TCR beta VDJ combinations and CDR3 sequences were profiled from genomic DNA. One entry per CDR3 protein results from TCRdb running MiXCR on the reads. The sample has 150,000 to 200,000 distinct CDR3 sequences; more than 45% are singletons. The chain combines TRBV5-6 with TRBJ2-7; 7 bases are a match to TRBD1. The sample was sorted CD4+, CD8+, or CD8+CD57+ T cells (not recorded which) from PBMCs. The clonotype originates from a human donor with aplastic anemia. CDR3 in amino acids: CASSFYPGQRGEQYF. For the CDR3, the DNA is TGTGCCAGCAGCTTTTATCCGGGACAGCGCGGAGAGCAGTACTTC.